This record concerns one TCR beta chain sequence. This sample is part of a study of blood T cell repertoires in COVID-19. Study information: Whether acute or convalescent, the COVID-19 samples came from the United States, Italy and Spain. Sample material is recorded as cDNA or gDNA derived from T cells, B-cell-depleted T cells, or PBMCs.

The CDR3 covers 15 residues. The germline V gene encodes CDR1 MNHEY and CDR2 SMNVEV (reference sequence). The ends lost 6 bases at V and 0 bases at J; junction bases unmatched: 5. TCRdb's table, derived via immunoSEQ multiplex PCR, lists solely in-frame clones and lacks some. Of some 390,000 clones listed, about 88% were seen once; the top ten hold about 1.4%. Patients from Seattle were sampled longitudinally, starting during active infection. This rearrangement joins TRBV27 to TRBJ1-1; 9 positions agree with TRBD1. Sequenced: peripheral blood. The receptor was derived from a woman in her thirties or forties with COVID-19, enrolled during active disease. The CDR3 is CASRDRGAMNTEAFF. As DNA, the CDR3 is TGTGCCAGCAGAGACAGGGGGGCGATGAACACTGAAGCTTTCTTT.